The 8 T cell receptor beta chains given below trace back to one sample, sequenced in a study of T-cell memory formation after mild COVID-19. TCRdb fed the 5' RACE reads into MiXCR, producing one record per CDR3 protein. The profile shows 500,000 to 650,000 distinct CDR3 sequences, less than 25% of them singletons. The sequenced sample consisted of PBMCs or a T cell subset sorted from them (not recorded which). The receptors derive from an adult woman who had mild COVID-19 (a few samples of this study predate the infection). Cell type and time point are not known.

The V and J genes are TRBV5-6 and TRBJ1-2; TRBD1 agrees at 8 bases. Germline CDR1 SGHDT, CDR2 YYEEEE. The CDR3 loop spans 16 amino acids. Trimming cost V 0 bases and J 5 bases; bases outside gene matches: 9. CDR3 DNA sequence: TGTGCCAGCAGCTTGGACAATCACAGGGGGAAATATGGCTACACCTTC. Protein product: CASSLDNHRGKYGYTF.

The chain joins TRBV9 to TRBJ2-5, with D possibly TRBD2 on 6 matching bases. V was cut by 0 bases and J by 2 bases, with 11 bases left in between. Germline loops: CDR1 SGDLS, CDR2 YYNGEE. This CDR3 is built from 15 residues. CDR3 bases: TGTGCCAGCAGCGTAGCTCTGGGGGGACAAGAGACCCAGTACTTC. Translation gives CASSVALGGQETQYF.

V is TRBV7-9 and J is TRBJ1-1; D gene unclear. Germline V gives CDR1 SEHNR, CDR2 FQNEAQ (reference sequence). Trimming removed 4 bases from V and 6 bases from J, with 12 bases in between. The CDR3 length is 13 residues. CDR3 in amino acids: CASSSQAVAEAFF. The CDR3 coding sequence is TGTGCCAGCAGCTCCCAGGCGGTCGCTGAAGCTTTCTTT.

This clonotype has a handful of counts. This chain connects TRBV21-1 to TRBJ2-7. TRBV21-1 is shown as a pseudogene. The CDR3 runs to 14 residues. The CDR3 region is CAKQVSGISYEQYF. CDR3 in DNA: TGTGCCAAGCAGGTTTCAGGGATCTCCTACGAGCAGTACTTC.

This clonotype has a handful of counts. The DNA for the CDR3 is TGTGCCAGCAGCCCACCCACGAGCTACTATGGCTACACCTTC. This gives the protein CASSPPTSYYGYTF. The V gene is TRBV3-1, the J gene TRBJ1-2; no reliable D call. CDR1 and CDR2 from the germline V gene are LGHDT and YNNKEL (reference sequence). Trimming removed 4 bases from V and 3 bases from J, with 12 bases in between. The CDR3 contains 14 residues.

The chain recombines TRBV6-4 with TRBJ2-1; TRBD1 matches at 7 bases. The germline V gene has CDR1 MRHNA and CDR2 SNTAGT. V was pared by 4 bases and J by 6 bases, with 6 bases of the junction left unmatched. The CDR3 is 14 residues long. The CDR3 sequence is CASSGTGVGNEQFF. DNA for the CDR3: TGTGCCAGCAGTGGGACAGGCGTTGGCAATGAGCAGTTCTTC.

This clonotype was counted between two and nine times. The rearrangement joins TRBV24-1 to TRBJ1-2; 8 nucleotides match TRBD1. Germline CDR1 KGHDR, CDR2 SFDVKD. The CDR3 totals 15 residues. The V segment lost 4 bases and the J segment 7 bases; nucleotides outside the gene matches: 10. CDR3 sequence: CATSDPGTGGGGYTF. The DNA for the CDR3 is TGTGCCACCAGTGACCCCGGGACAGGCGGTGGTGGCTACACCTTC.

The chain carries TRBV20-1 and TRBJ1-3; unclear D gene. The germline gives CDR1 DFQATT, CDR2 SNEGSKA (reference sequence). CDR3 size: 16 residues. V was trimmed by 6 bases and J by 3 bases, leaving 21 bases between them. Here the CDR3 reads CSAPHTRRLNGNTIYF. In DNA, the CDR3 is TGCAGTGCCCCCCATACAAGGAGACTAAATGGAAACACCATATATTTT.